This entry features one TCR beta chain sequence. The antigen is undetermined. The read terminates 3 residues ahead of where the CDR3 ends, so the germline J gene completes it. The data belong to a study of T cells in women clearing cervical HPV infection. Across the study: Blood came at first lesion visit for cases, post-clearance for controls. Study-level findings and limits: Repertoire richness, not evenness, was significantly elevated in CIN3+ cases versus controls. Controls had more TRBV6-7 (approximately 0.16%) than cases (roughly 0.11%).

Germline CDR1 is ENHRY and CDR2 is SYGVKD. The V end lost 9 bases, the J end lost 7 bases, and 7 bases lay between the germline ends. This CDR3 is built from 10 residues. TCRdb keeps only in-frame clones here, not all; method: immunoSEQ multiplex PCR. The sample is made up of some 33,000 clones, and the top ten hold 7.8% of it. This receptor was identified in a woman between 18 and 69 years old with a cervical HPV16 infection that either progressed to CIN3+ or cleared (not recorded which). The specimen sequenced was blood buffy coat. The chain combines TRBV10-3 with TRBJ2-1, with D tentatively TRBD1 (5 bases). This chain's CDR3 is CAMGLNEQFF. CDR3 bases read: TGTGCCATGGGGCTGAATGAG.